One sample yielded the 27 T cell receptor beta chains listed below, sequenced in a study of blood T cells in healthy people across ages. A second PCR, run for roughly 6 to 11 cycles, used a sample-barcoded 5' primer plus a J-beta primer mix. TCRdb re-called the 5' RACE reads with MiXCR, one entry per CDR3 protein. Here the sample spans 1.5 million to 2 million distinct CDR3 sequences, about 50% being singletons. The sample taken for sequencing was blood. Receptors were obtained from a woman between 40 and 55 years old in good health.

V is TRBV5-1 and J is TRBJ2-3, with D unresolved. Trimming shortened V by 7 bases and J by 9 bases, and 12 bases separated the two germline ends. Germline loops: CDR1 SGHRS, CDR2 YFSETQ. The CDR3 loop spans 11 amino acids. CDR3 residues: CASRLVGTQYF. CDR3 bases: TGCGCCAGCCGGCTAGTCGGGACGCAGTATTTT.

The J gene is TRBJ1-2, the V gene TRBV7-9; no reliable D call. The CDR3 sequence is 16 residues long. The germline V gene encodes CDR1 SEHNR and CDR2 FQNEAQ (reference sequence). V was pared by 1 base and J by 7 bases, with 19 bases between. The CDR3 here is CASSLDVRLQFGGYTF. Here the CDR3 DNA reads TGTGCCAGCAGCTTAGATGTTAGGTTGCAATTTGGTGGCTACACCTTC.

The rearrangement links TRBV4-2 to TRBJ2-1; 8 nucleotides align to TRBD2. Germline V gene sequence: CDR1 LGHNA, CDR2 YNFKEQ. The CDR3 length is 17 residues. V trimming: 0 bases; J trimming: 5 bases; junction bases outside the gene matches: 9. CDR3 in DNA: TGTGCCAGCAGCCAAGATGTAGGCGCGGGGGGCGACAATGAGCAGTTCTTC. Its translation: CASSQDVGAGGDNEQFF.

This clonotype was seen only a few times. The chain is built from TRBV20-1 and TRBJ2-5, with 12 bases identical to TRBD2. V trimming: 3 bases; J trimming: 6 bases; junction bases outside the gene matches: 5. This CDR3 region has 14 residues. The germline CDR1 and CDR2 sequences are DFQATT and SNEGSKA (reference sequence). The CDR3: CSASRTSGAKTQYF. In nucleotides, the CDR3 is TGCAGTGCTAGCCGGACTAGCGGGGCTAAGACCCAGTACTTC.

V and J are TRBV4-3 and TRBJ1-1; 8 bases are a match to TRBD1. This CDR3 comprises 15 residues. Germline loops: CDR1 LGHNA, CDR2 YSLEER. Trimming removed 0 bases from V and 5 bases from J; junction bases left unmatched: 5. As DNA, the CDR3 is TGCGCCAGCAGCCAAGACCCTACAGGGGGTACTGAAGCTTTCTTT. It encodes CASSQDPTGGTEAFF.

In regard to this clonotype: One end of the junction fails to match germline, which may point to a read error. The rearrangement uses TRBV5-1 and TRBJ2-7; 8 positions agree with TRBD1. Germline V gene data show CDR1 as SGHRS and CDR2 as YFSETQ. The CDR3 is 13 amino acids. The CDR3 DNA sequence: TGCGCCAGCGGACAGGGACTCTCCTACGGGCAGTACTTC. Translation gives CASGQGLSYGQYF.

On this clonotype itself: One base away lies a much larger clone, so this may be a sequencing read error. The chain uses TRBV29-1 and TRBJ2-1; possibly TRBD2 for D (6 bases). TRBJ2-7 explains the end of the DNA better; the J call may be wrong. CDR3 length: 13 residues. Germline V gene lookup returns CDR1 SQVTM and CDR2 ANQGSEA. CDR3: CSVEAGLGNEQYF. The CDR3 coding sequence is TGCAGCGTTGAAGCGGGACTTGGGAATGAGCAGTACTTC.

For the CDR3, the DNA is TGTGCCAGCAGGCTTGGACTAGCGGGGGCTTCGGGGGAGCAGTACTTC. Protein: CASRLGLAGASGEQYF. The chain joins TRBV7-2 to TRBJ2-7; 13 bases are shared with TRBD2. The germline gives CDR1 SGHTA, CDR2 FQGNSA. V was clipped by 6 bases and J by 7 bases; unmatched bases: 12. CDR3 length equals 16 residues.

The chain uses TRBV20-1 and TRBJ2-1, with D maybe TRBD2 (5 bases). Germline V lookup: CDR1 DFQATT, CDR2 SNEGSKA (reference sequence). The germline V and J ends were trimmed by 2 bases and 6 bases, with 20 bases remaining between them. This CDR3 contains 16 residues. The CDR3 sequence is CSARNLRALTCNEQFF. Here the CDR3 DNA reads TGCAGTGCTAGAAACCTGCGGGCCCTTACCTGCAATGAGCAGTTCTTC.

The genes are TRBV20-1 and TRBJ2-3; 13 bases fit TRBD2. V was pared by 5 bases and J by 0 bases, with 8 bases of the junction left unmatched. Germline loops: CDR1 DFQATT, CDR2 SNEGSKA (reference sequence). This CDR3 is 17 amino acids long. The CDR3 nucleotides read TGCAGTGCTCCCCGACTAGCGGGGGGTACCAGCACAGATACGCAGTATTTT. Its protein is CSAPRLAGGTSTDTQYF.

This clonotype was seen just once. V gene TRBV7-2 combines with J gene TRBJ1-5, with D possibly matching TRBD1 (5 bases). CDR3 length: 14 amino acids. Trimming took 1 base from V and 7 from J, leaving 11 bases between them. CDR1 and CDR2 (germline): SGHTA, FQGNSA. CDR3 in DNA: TGTGCCAGCAGCTTAGAAGCAGGGCGACAGCCCCAGCATTTT. As protein: CASSLEAGRQPQHF.

The gene calls are TRBV7-2 and TRBJ2-1, with D possibly matching TRBD2 (6 bases). Germline values: CDR1 SGHTA, CDR2 FQGNSA. This CDR3 comprises 14 residues. V was cut by 4 bases and J by 5 bases, with 12 bases left in between. The CDR3 region is CASSSDGGNNEQFF. CDR3 bases: TGTGCCAGCAGCTCAGACGGGGGTAACAATGAGCAGTTCTTC.

To note about this clonotype: Compared with germline, one end of the junction differs, possibly owing to a read error. The chain carries TRBV20-1 and TRBJ2-5; no clear D. The CDR3 consists of 14 residues. The V gene's germline CDR1 is DFQATT and CDR2 SNEGSKA (reference sequence). CDR3 sequence reads: CSASRQAREETQYF. CDR3 nucleotide sequence: TGCAGCGCTAGTCGGCAGGCAAGGGAAGAGACCCAGTACTTC.

V and J are TRBV6-2 or TRBV6-3 and TRBJ2-2; D not certain. The V and J ends lost 8 bases and 3 bases respectively, with 13 bases between them. This CDR3 region has 14 residues. CDR1 and CDR2 from the germline V gene are MNHEY and SVGEGT. The CDR3 nucleotides are TGTGCCAGCGGTAGCAGAAGGTACACCGGGGAGCTGTTTTTT. Its protein product is CASGSRRYTGELFF.

This clonotype has just a few counts. The gene calls are TRBV20-1 and TRBJ2-3; 9 bases map to TRBD2. With V trimmed by 0 bases and J by 1 base, 11 bases remained unmatched. CDR3 length: 18 residues. Germline V gives CDR1 DFQATT, CDR2 SNEGSKA (reference sequence). The CDR3 coding sequence is TGCAGTGCTAGAGAGGGGAAATTATTAGCGGGGGGCACAGATACGCAGTATTTT. It translates to CSAREGKLLAGGTDTQYF.

V is TRBV20-1 and J is TRBJ2-7; D call uncertain. V lost 1 base and J lost 5, with 3 bases in between. This CDR3 region has 10 residues. CDR1 and CDR2 (germline): DFQATT, SNEGSKA (reference sequence). CDR3 nucleotide sequence: TGCAGTGCTAGAGGAGACGAGCAGTACTTC. It specifies CSARGDEQYF.

CDR3 protein: CASSSFPGEGARGYTF. Written as DNA, the CDR3 is TGTGCCAGCAGTTCTTTTCCCGGGGAGGGGGCGCGGGGCTACACCTTC. This chain links TRBV28 with TRBJ1-2; the match to TRBD1 covers 7 bases. Germline trimming cut 4 bases from V and 8 bases from J; bases unmatched to any gene: 16. Germline V gene sequence: CDR1 MDHEN, CDR2 SYDVKM. The length of the CDR3 is 16 residues.

About this clonotype: At one of its ends the junction is not consistent with the germline gene, which may arise from a read error. V usage is TRBV20-1 and J usage is TRBJ2-1; possible D gene TRBD1, 6 bases. From germline, CDR1 is DFQATT and CDR2 SNEGSKA (reference sequence). The CDR3 covers 16 residues. The DNA of the CDR3 is TGTAGTGCTGTGACCCCACAGGGATTAGCCTACAATGAGCAGTTCTTC. Protein: CSAVTPQGLAYNEQFF.

To note about this clonotype: One base away lies a much larger clone, so this may be a sequencing read error. This rearrangement joins TRBV7-2 to TRBJ2-3; tentatively, D is TRBD2 (6 bases). The CDR3 totals 15 residues. V lost 8 bases to trimming and J lost 6 bases, with 21 bases between them. Germline lookup yields CDR1 SGHTA and CDR2 FQGNSA. The CDR3: CASGPTRDSPDTQYF. The CDR3 bases are TGTGCCAGCGGCCCGACCCGGGACTCTCCCGATACGCAGTATTTT.

The rearrangement links TRBV7-6 to TRBJ2-1; 8 bases are a match to TRBD2. Germline CDR1 is SGHVS and CDR2 is FNYEAQ. The CDR3 is made up of 16 amino acids. V trimming: 2 bases; J trimming: 8 bases; junction bases outside the gene matches: 11. CDR3 sequence reads: CASSLTPAGAQDEQFF. The CDR3 DNA follows: TGTGCCAGCAGCTTAACCCCAGCGGGGGCCCAGGATGAGCAGTTCTTC.

The J gene is TRBJ2-1, the V gene TRBV6-6, with TRBD2 matching over 11 bases. CDR3 length: 15 residues. Looked up from germline, CDR1 is MNHNY and CDR2 is SVGAGI (reference sequence). The trim removed 7 bases at V and 8 bases at J, leaving 10 bases unmatched. DNA of the CDR3: TGTGCCAGCACCTTAGCGGGGGGGCGTAGGTATGAGCAGTTCTTC. Its protein product is CASTLAGGRRYEQFF.

The chain combines TRBV29-1 with TRBJ2-3; D is unresolved. V was trimmed by 6 bases and J by 3 bases, leaving 19 bases between them. Germline values: CDR1 SQVTM, CDR2 ANQGSEA. CDR3 length equals 15 residues. The DNA of the CDR3 is TGCAGCGTCGCTATCCCCCCGACCGTAACAGATACGCAGTATTTT. Protein: CSVAIPPTVTDTQYF.

The chain joins TRBV28 to TRBJ2-3, with 9 bases identical to TRBD1. From germline, CDR1 is MDHEN and CDR2 SYDVKM. The CDR3 is 16 residues long. V lost 10 bases and J lost 4; bases outside the gene matches: 15. This CDR3 reads CAKLYRDRVVPDTQYF. The CDR3 DNA reads TGTGCCAAACTATACCGGGACAGGGTCGTTCCAGATACGCAGTATTTT.

The chain joins TRBV11-1 to TRBJ1-4; 8 bases align to TRBD1. J lost 8 bases, V lost 5 bases, and 10 bases had no gene match. This CDR3 is 15 amino acids long. CDR1 SGHAT and CDR2 FQDESV come from the germline V gene (reference sequence). The CDR3 DNA reads TGTGCCAGCAGCCTACGCGGGACAGGAAGGGAAAAACTGTTTTTT. As protein: CASSLRGTGREKLFF.

This clonotype has a handful of counts. The V call is TRBV12-3 or TRBV12-4, the J call TRBJ2-3; D is possibly TRBD1 (7 bases). The CDR3 consists of 14 residues. Between the trimmed V and J ends, which lost 8 bases and 4 bases, there was a span of 16 bases. CDR3 protein: CASGPQGGSDTQYF. The CDR3 nucleotides read TGTGCCAGCGGCCCGCAGGGGGGATCAGATACGCAGTATTTT.

For the CDR3, the DNA is TGTGCCAGCAGCCAAGCCCGGCTTCTAGCCAAAAACATTCAGTACTTC. It encodes CASSQARLLAKNIQYF. The rearrangement links TRBV3-1 to TRBJ2-4; the D is unclear. The CDR3 contains 16 residues. Germline CDR1 and CDR2: LGHDT and YNNKEL (reference sequence). Trimming pared 1 base from V and 0 bases from J, leaving 10 bases between.

J is TRBJ2-3 and V is TRBV4-3; 10 positions match TRBD2. V lost 4 bases, J lost 2 bases, and 9 bases stayed unmatched. From germline, CDR1 is LGHNA and CDR2 YSLEER. The CDR3 has 17 residues. This CDR3 is CASSRSELAGNTDTQYF. Here the CDR3 DNA reads TGCGCCAGCAGCCGTTCGGAACTAGCGGGGAACACAGATACGCAGTATTTT.